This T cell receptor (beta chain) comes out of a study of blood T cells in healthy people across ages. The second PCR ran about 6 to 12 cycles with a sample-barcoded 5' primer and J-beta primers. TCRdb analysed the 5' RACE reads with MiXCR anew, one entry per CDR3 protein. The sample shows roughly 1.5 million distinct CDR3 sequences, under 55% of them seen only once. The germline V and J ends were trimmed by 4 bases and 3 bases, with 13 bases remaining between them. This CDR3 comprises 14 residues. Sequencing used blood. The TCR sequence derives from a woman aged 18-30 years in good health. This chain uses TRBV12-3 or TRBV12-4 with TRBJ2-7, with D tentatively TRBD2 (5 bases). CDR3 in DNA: TGTGCCAGCAGTTCCCGTCCGGGGAACTACGAGCAGTACTTC. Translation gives CASSSRPGNYEQYF.